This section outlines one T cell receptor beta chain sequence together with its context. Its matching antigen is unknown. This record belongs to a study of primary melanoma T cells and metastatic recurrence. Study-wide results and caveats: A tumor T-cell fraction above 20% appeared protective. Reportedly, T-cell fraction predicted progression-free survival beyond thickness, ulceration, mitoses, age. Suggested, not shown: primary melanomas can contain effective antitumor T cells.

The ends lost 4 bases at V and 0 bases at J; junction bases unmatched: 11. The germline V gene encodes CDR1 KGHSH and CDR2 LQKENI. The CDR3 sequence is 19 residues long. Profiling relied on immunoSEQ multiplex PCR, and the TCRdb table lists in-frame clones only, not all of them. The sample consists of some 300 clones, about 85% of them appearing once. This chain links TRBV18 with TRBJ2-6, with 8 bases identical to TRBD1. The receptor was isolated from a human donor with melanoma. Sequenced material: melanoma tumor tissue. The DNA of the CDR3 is TGTGCCAGCTCACTCACTTGGACAGGGCAGAGCTCTGGGGCCAACGTCCTGACTTTC. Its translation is CASSLTWTGQSSGANVLTF.